This passage covers 6 T cell receptor beta chains from one sample sequenced in a study of blood T cell repertoires in COVID-19. Clones were sequenced by immunoSEQ multiplex PCR, and TCRdb holds only the in-frame ones, with some missing. The sample yields some 75,000 clones, about 89% seen once. The sample taken for sequencing was peripheral blood. These receptors all come from a man aged 60 to 75 with acute or convalescent COVID-19.

The rearrangement links TRBV11-3 to TRBJ2-3; D possibly corresponds to TRBD1 (6 bases). Trimming took 4 bases from V and 2 from J, leaving 13 bases between them. This CDR3 is built from 15 residues. The germline V gene encodes CDR1 SGHNT and CDR2 YENEEA. CDR3 bases: TGTGCCAGCAGCTCCACCGGGACACTCACAGATACGCAGTATTTT. This sequence encodes CASSSTGTLTDTQYF.

V and J are TRBV11-1 and TRBJ2-4; the match to TRBD1 covers 9 bases. V lost 4 bases to trimming and J lost 5 bases; unmatched junction nucleotides: 3. Germline loops: CDR1 SGHAT, CDR2 FQDESV (reference sequence). The CDR3 has 14 amino acids. The CDR3, as DNA: TGTGCCAGCAGCTCGGGACAGGGCGAAAACATTCAGTACTTC. As protein: CASSSGQGENIQYF. The full variable domain, rest sourced from reference TRBV11-1 and TRBJ2-4, is EAEVAQSPRYKITEKSQAVAFWCDPISGHATLYWYRQILGQGPELLVQFQDESVVDDSQLPKDRFSAERLKGVDSTLKIQPAELGDSAMYLCASSSGQGENIQYFGAGTRLSVL.

The V call is TRBV2, the J call TRBJ1-2, with 8 bases identical to TRBD1. The CDR3 is 14 amino acids. V gave up 6 bases and J gave up 8 bases; unmatched junction bases: 11. In germline, CDR1 is SNHLY, CDR2 FYNNEI. The CDR3 bases are TGTGCCAGCAGGGTCCAGGGGGCGCGAGGGGGCTACACCTTC. It yields the protein CASRVQGARGGYTF.

The V and J genes are TRBV19 and TRBJ1-5; 9 nucleotides line up with TRBD1. This CDR3 is 14 amino acids long. V was pared by 8 bases and J by 4 bases, with 6 bases of the junction left unmatched. Germline V lookup: CDR1 LNHDA, CDR2 SQIVND (reference sequence). The CDR3 is CASGQGSGNQPQHF. As DNA, the CDR3 is TGTGCCAGTGGACAGGGGAGTGGGAATCAGCCCCAGCATTTT.

The J gene is TRBJ1-1, the V gene TRBV29-1, with 8 bases matching TRBD1. Germline loops: CDR1 SQVTM, CDR2 ANQGSEA. The length of the CDR3 is 12 residues. V was pared by 3 bases and J by 4 bases, with 1 base of the junction left unmatched. This CDR3 reads CSVDRGPTEAFF. The CDR3 DNA follows: TGCAGCGTTGACAGGGGGCCCACTGAAGCTTTCTTT.

The chain combines TRBV19 with TRBJ2-7; 8 nucleotides match TRBD1. The germline V gene has CDR1 LNHDA and CDR2 SQIVND (reference sequence). The CDR3 covers 14 residues. V lost 0 bases to trimming and J lost 6 bases; unmatched junction nucleotides: 4. The CDR3 nucleotides read TGTGCCAGTAGTATAGAGGGCAGGGGGCGCGAGCAGTACTTC. Its translation: CASSIEGRGREQYF.